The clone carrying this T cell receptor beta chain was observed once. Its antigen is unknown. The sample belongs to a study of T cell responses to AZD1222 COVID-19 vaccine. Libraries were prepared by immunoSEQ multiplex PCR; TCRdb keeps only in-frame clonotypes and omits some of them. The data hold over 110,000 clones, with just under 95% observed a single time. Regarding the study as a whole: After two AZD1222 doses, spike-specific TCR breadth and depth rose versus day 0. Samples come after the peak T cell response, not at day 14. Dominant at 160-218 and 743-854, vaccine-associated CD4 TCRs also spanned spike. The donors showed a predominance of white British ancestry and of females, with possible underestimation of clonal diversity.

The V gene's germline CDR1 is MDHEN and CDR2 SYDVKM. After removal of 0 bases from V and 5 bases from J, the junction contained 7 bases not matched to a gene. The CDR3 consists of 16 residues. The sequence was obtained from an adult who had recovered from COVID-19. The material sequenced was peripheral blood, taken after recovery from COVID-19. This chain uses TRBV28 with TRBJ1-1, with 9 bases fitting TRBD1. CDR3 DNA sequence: TGTGCCAGCAGTTTATGGGCGACAGGGGGATATACTGAAGCTTTCTTT. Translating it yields CASSLWATGGYTEAFF.